This T cell receptor beta chain was sequenced in a study of graft-versus-host responses after intestinal transplantation. Data came from immunoSEQ multiplex PCR; TCRdb stores just in-frame clones and leaves some out. The sample has roughly 13,000 clones, around 85% seen once. The CDR3 has 16 amino acids. The clonotype was recovered from a human patient who received an intestinal transplant, so some T cells may come from the graft donor. Sequenced here: PBMCs, sampled about 300 days after intestinal transplant. The chain couples TRBV12-2 to TRBJ2-7. TRBV12-2 is a documented pseudogene. In DNA, the CDR3 is TGTGCAAGTCGCCGAGGTCCGGGACCTACCTCCCACGAGCAGTACTTC. It translates to CASRRGPGPTSHEQYF.